The 27 T cell receptor beta chains below all came from one sample that was sequenced in a study of T cells in Graves' hyperthyroidism and ophthalmopathy (dated by TCRdb to about 2019). The library was obtained by multiplex PCR. For sequencing, an Illumina HiSeq 2000 was employed. The TCR beta CDR3 regions were amplified from the RNA transcripts. A first-round RT-PCR of the TCR CDR3 used the HTBI primer set with the Qiagen OneStep RT-PCR kit. TCRdb passed the public sequencing reads through fastp at Q25 and MiXCR, retaining productive beta sequences. A single entry per CDR3 protein holds the most common genes and DNA from its merged rows. The sample includes roughly 750,000 distinct CDR3 sequences, with approximately 16% observed a single time. About 8.4% of the sample lies in the top ten. The specimen was blood. All receptors derive from a man younger than 35 with Graves' hyperthyroidism.

This clonotype was recorded at least ten times. The chain employs TRBV7-3 and TRBJ1-1; 9 nucleotides agree with TRBD1. Looked up from germline, CDR1 is SGHTA and CDR2 is FQGTGA. This CDR3 is 14 amino acids long. Trimming cost V 2 bases and J 4 bases; bases outside gene matches: 2. The CDR3 coding sequence is TGTGCCAGCAGCTTAGACAGGGGGGTCACTGAAGCTTTCTTT. Protein sequence: CASSLDRGVTEAFF.

This clonotype was observed a few times. The chain links TRBV15 to TRBJ2-2; maybe TRBD1 (5 bases). Trimming removed 0 bases at V and 9 bases at J, with 8 bases between. This CDR3 contains 13 residues. Germline CDR1 is LNHNV and CDR2 is YYDKDF (reference sequence). The CDR3 here is CATSRDRDRELFF. CDR3 nucleotide sequence: TGTGCCACCAGCAGAGACAGGGATCGGGAGCTGTTTTTT.

This chain joins TRBV20-1 and TRBJ2-5; D tentatively fits TRBD1 or TRBD2 (6 bases each). Per germline, CDR1 DFQATT and CDR2 SNEGSKA (reference sequence). This CDR3 contains 15 residues. The V and J ends lost 3 bases and 5 bases respectively, with 19 bases between them. In nucleotides, the CDR3 is TGCAGTGCTAGCCCCTGGGTGGGGGCGGGGGAGACCCAGTACTTC. This sequence encodes CSASPWVGAGETQYF.

This clonotype was seen a few times. This chain joins TRBV20-1 and TRBJ1-3, with D tentatively TRBD1 (5 bases). Trimming removed 5 bases from V and 0 bases from J, with 8 bases in between. CDR1 DFQATT and CDR2 SNEGSKA come from the germline V gene (reference sequence). The CDR3 totals 13 residues. This CDR3 reads CSAGTGSGNTIYF. DNA of the CDR3: TGCAGTGCTGGGACGGGCTCTGGAAACACCATATATTTT.

This clonotype has at least ten counts. The chain joins TRBV11-2 to TRBJ2-1, with D uncertain. V was clipped by 5 bases and J by 7 bases, with 18 bases between them. The CDR3 sequence is 15 residues long. CDR1 is SGHAT and CDR2 is FQNNGV in the germline V gene. The CDR3 DNA is TGTGCCAGCAGCCCCGCCCAGATGAGGACGAATGAGCAGTTCTTC. Translating gives CASSPAQMRTNEQFF.

At least ten counts were recorded for this clonotype. V and J are TRBV27 and TRBJ2-3, with TRBD2 identical over 10 bases. The V and J ends lost 3 bases and 2 bases, in that order; junction bases with no gene match: 11. CDR1 and CDR2 (germline): MNHEY, SMNVEV (reference sequence). The CDR3 spans 18 residues. In nucleotides, the CDR3 is TGTGCCAGCAGTTTCCTACGCACTAGCGGGGTGAACACAGATACGCAGTATTTT. This codes for CASSFLRTSGVNTDTQYF.

This clonotype was counted ten times or more. CDR3 amino acids: CASSPEFPGEGEQFF. CDR3 bases: TGTGCCAGCAGCCCCGAGTTCCCAGGGGAGGGCGAGCAGTTCTTC. The chain is built from TRBV3-1 and TRBJ2-1, with a tentative D call TRBD2 (7 bases). Trimming stripped 4 bases from V and 10 bases from J, with 20 bases between. Germline assignment: CDR1 LGHDT and CDR2 YNNKEL (reference sequence). CDR3 size: 15 residues.

In its sample, this clonotype was seen once. The V gene is TRBV15, the J gene TRBJ2-5; D remains ambiguous. V shed 0 bases and J shed 2 bases, with 10 bases lying between them. Germline V gene lookup returns CDR1 LNHNV and CDR2 YYDKDF (reference sequence). The CDR3 has 15 residues. This CDR3 is CATSRDEKVQETQYF. CDR3 DNA sequence: TGTGCCACCAGCAGAGATGAGAAGGTTCAAGAGACCCAGTACTTC. Together with reference TRBV15 and TRBJ2-5, the CDR3 gives the full variable domain: DAMVIQNPRYQVTQFGKPVTLSCSQTLNHNVMYWYQQKSSQAPKLLFHYYDKDFNNEADTPDNFQSRRPNTSFCFLDIRSPGLGDTAMYLCATSRDEKVQETQYFGPGTRLLVL.

This clonotype was detected many times. This chain joins TRBV28 and TRBJ1-1; 8 nucleotides line up with TRBD1. The CDR3 contains 15 residues. The junction had 7 bases not matched to a gene; V was cut back by 3 bases and J by 4 bases. Germline CDR1 is MDHEN and CDR2 is SYDVKM. CDR3 loop: CASSFPEGQVTEAFF. For the CDR3, the DNA is TGTGCCAGCAGTTTTCCGGAGGGACAGGTCACTGAAGCTTTCTTT.

The table lists this clonotype with many counts. This chain connects TRBV12-3 or TRBV12-4 to TRBJ2-4, with D perhaps TRBD1 or TRBD2 (5 bases each). Trimming stripped 6 bases from V and 8 bases from J, with 20 bases between. The CDR3 consists of 15 residues. The CDR3 DNA follows: TGTGCCAGCAGCCCCCGAGGACTGAAAGGGGACATTCAGTACTTC. It specifies CASSPRGLKGDIQYF.

This clonotype was seen repeatedly, ten times or more. Since a much larger clone is just one base distant, this may be a read error. V and J are TRBV12-3 or TRBV12-4 and TRBJ1-2; no clear D gene. Trimming pared 2 bases from V and 4 bases from J, leaving 5 bases between. The CDR3 sequence is 12 residues long. CDR3 sequence (DNA): TGTGCCAGCAGTTTAAACAGCTATGGCTACACCTTC. Its protein product is CASSLNSYGYTF.

In its sample, this clonotype was seen a few times. The V and J genes are TRBV7-9 and TRBJ2-7; 10 nucleotides align to TRBD2. V lost 5 bases to trimming and J lost 3 bases; unmatched junction nucleotides: 7. Germline values: CDR1 SEHNR, CDR2 FQNEAQ (reference sequence). This CDR3 has 15 amino acids. The CDR3 DNA reads TGTGCCAGCAGCCCAGCGCCTAGCGGGAGCTACGAGCAGTACTTC. Its protein is CASSPAPSGSYEQYF.

This clonotype was recorded many times. The chain couples TRBV11-2 to TRBJ2-1; D might be TRBD1 or TRBD2, each matching 5 bases. The CDR3 contains 15 residues. Trimming cost V 10 bases and J 0 bases, with 16 bases left between them. CDR1 and CDR2 (germline): SGHAT, FQNNGV. The CDR3: CATHLGATSYNEQFF. Written as DNA, the CDR3 is TGTGCCACACACCTCGGGGCCACCTCCTACAATGAGCAGTTCTTC. Full variable domain (missing parts from reference TRBV11-2 and TRBJ2-1): EAGVAQSPRYKIIEKRQSVAFWCNPISGHATLYWYQQILGQGPKLLIQFQNNGVVDDSQLPKDRFSAERLKGVDSTLKIQPAKLEDSAVYLCATHLGATSYNEQFFGPGTRLTVL.

The chain carries TRBV20-1 and TRBJ1-5; the match to TRBD1 covers 7 bases. This CDR3 spans 21 amino acids. With 0 bases clipped from V and 0 bases from J, the junction kept 20 bases outside the gene matches. CDR1 is DFQATT and CDR2 is SNEGSKA in the germline V gene (reference sequence). CDR3 DNA: TGCAGTGCTAGAGAAGGAGGGCAGGGGGGCGAGTTGCATTATAGCAATCAGCCCCAGCATTTT. Translation: CSAREGGQGGELHYSNQPQHF.

This clonotype turned up a few times. The chain combines TRBV6-1 with TRBJ1-2, with D hard to call. The V gene's germline CDR1 is MNHNS and CDR2 SASEGT. The CDR3 covers 17 residues. The ends were cut back, 5 bases at V and 2 bases at J, with 21 bases in the middle. This CDR3 reads CASSPTHPPAANYGYTF. DNA of the CDR3: TGTGCCAGCAGTCCCACGCACCCCCCGGCGGCGAACTATGGCTACACCTTC.

The table lists this clonotype with many counts. The chain links TRBV5-6 to TRBJ1-1; the D is unclear. V lost 0 bases, J lost 0 bases, and 12 bases lay in between. The germline V gene has CDR1 SGHDT and CDR2 YYEEEE. CDR3 size: 16 residues. DNA for the CDR3: TGTGCCAGCAGCTTGGTCGCTCACAGATTGAACACTGAAGCTTTCTTT. This encodes CASSLVAHRLNTEAFF.

The rearrangement joins TRBV9 to TRBJ1-1; D is uncertain. Per the germline V gene, CDR1 is SGDLS and CDR2 is YYNGEE. Deletions cut 3 bases from V and 6 bases from J, with 15 bases between. This CDR3 is 14 amino acids long. CDR3 bases: TGTGCCAGCAGCGGAGGGAGGCTCATAGCTGAAGCTTTCTTT. Amino acid sequence: CASSGGRLIAEAFF. The variable domain in full, completed from reference TRBV9 and TRBJ1-1, reads DSGVTQTPKHLITATGQRVTLRCSPRSGDLSVYWYQQSLDQGLQFLIQYYNGEERAKGNILERFSAQQFPDLHSELNLSSLELGDSALYFCASSGGRLIAEAFFGQGTRLTVV.

This clonotype was seen ten or more times. The V and J genes are TRBV12-3 or TRBV12-4 and TRBJ2-1, with D unclear. Trimming removed 3 bases from V and 8 bases from J, with 20 bases in between. The CDR3 runs to 16 residues. CDR3 sequence reads: CASSFTYLGIGDEQFF. CDR3 sequence (DNA): TGTGCCAGCAGTTTTACCTATTTAGGGATTGGGGATGAGCAGTTCTTC.

The chain couples TRBV6-1 to TRBJ1-5; D possibly corresponds to TRBD1 (5 bases). V was cut by 6 bases and J by 6 bases, with 12 bases left in between. The CDR3 is made up of 13 amino acids. Germline values: CDR1 MNHNS, CDR2 SASEGT. CDR3: CASRSGLSQPQHF. The DNA for the CDR3 is TGTGCCAGCAGATCAGGGTTGAGTCAGCCCCAGCATTTT.

This chain joins TRBV11-2 and TRBJ2-1; 9 nucleotides match TRBD2. The CDR3 extends over 15 amino acids. With V trimmed by 3 bases and J by 10 bases, 10 bases remained unmatched. The germline gives CDR1 SGHAT, CDR2 FQNNGV. CDR3 bases: TGTGCCAGCAGCTTCAGGCTAGCGGGAATAATCGAGCAGTTCTTC. Encoded protein: CASSFRLAGIIEQFF.

This clonotype was picked up many times. This rearrangement joins TRBV29-1 to TRBJ2-7; either TRBD1 or TRBD2 may supply D (5 bases each). The CDR3 is 13 amino acids. Per the germline V gene, CDR1 is SQVTM and CDR2 is ANQGSEA. V lost 5 bases, J lost 5 bases, and 16 bases lay in between. The CDR3 sequence is CSVSEGRGDEQYF. CDR3 bases: TGCAGCGTTTCAGAGGGACGGGGTGACGAGCAGTACTTC.

This clonotype was counted ten times or more. Sequence at one end of the junction differs from germline and may be a read error. The CDR3: CAGSLPGDNEQFF. The CDR3, as DNA: TGTGCCGGCAGTTTACCGGGGGACAATGAGCAGTTCTTC. The chain joins TRBV28 to TRBJ2-1, with D possibly being TRBD2 (6 bases). Germline CDR1 is MDHEN and CDR2 is SYDVKM. The length of the CDR3 is 13 residues.

This chain uses TRBV6-1 with TRBJ1-5; D possibly corresponds to TRBD1 (6 bases). From germline, CDR1 is MNHNS and CDR2 SASEGT. The V end was cut by 6 bases, the J end by 6 bases, with 15 bases between. The length of the CDR3 is 14 residues. The CDR3 DNA reads TGTGCCAGCAGGGGTCTGCAGGGGCCTCAGCCCCAGCATTTT. Protein product: CASRGLQGPQPQHF.

This clonotype has a count of ten or more. This sequence joins TRBV2 and TRBJ2-1, with a weak D call TRBD2 (5 bases). Trimming took off 8 bases at V and 8 bases at J, with 16 bases between the two ends. The CDR3 has 13 residues. The germline V gene has CDR1 SNHLY and CDR2 FYNNEI. The CDR3 DNA reads as TGTGCCAGCCTGAGTCAGGCCGGGGATGAGCAGTTCTTC. Amino acid sequence: CASLSQAGDEQFF. The whole variable domain, filled in from reference TRBV2 and TRBJ2-1, reads EPEVTQTPSHQVTQMGQEVILRCVPISNHLYFYWYRQILGQKVEFLVSFYNNEISEKSEIFDDQFSVERPDGSNFTLKIRSTKLEDSAMYFCASLSQAGDEQFFGPGTRLTVL.

This clonotype was detected many times. The chain carries TRBV18 and TRBJ2-7; TRBD1 aligns across 7 bases. CDR1 is KGHSH, CDR2 LQKENI, per germline. Germline trimming cut 3 bases from V and 4 bases from J; bases unmatched to any gene: 6. The CDR3 consists of 14 residues. The CDR3 here is CASSPPTGIYEQYF. The CDR3 DNA reads TGTGCCAGCTCACCCCCGACAGGGATTTACGAGCAGTACTTC.

This chain links TRBV4-1 with TRBJ2-1, with TRBD2 identical over 10 bases. The CDR3 sequence is 14 residues long. The germline CDR1 and CDR2 sequences are MGHRA and YSYEKL. The V gene end was trimmed by 4 bases and the J gene end by 5 bases; junction bases not matched to a gene: 2. CDR3 coding DNA: TGCGCCAGCAGCCGAGCGGGAGGGGACAATGAGCAGTTCTTC. It encodes CASSRAGGDNEQFF.

In this sample, this clonotype turned up once. The chain carries TRBV13 and TRBJ2-6; D possibly corresponds to TRBD2 (6 bases). Trimming cost V 5 bases and J 0 bases, with 20 bases left between them. CDR1 PRHDT and CDR2 FYEKMQ come from the germline V gene (reference sequence). The CDR3 is 19 amino acids. The CDR3 DNA is TGTGCCAGCAGCCCCCTTTTTTTGGCGGGGCCCTCTGGGGCCAACGTCCTGACTTTC. It translates to CASSPLFLAGPSGANVLTF. The whole variable domain, filled in from reference TRBV13 and TRBJ2-6, reads AAGVIQSPRHLIKEKRETATLKCYPIPRHDTVYWYQQGPGQDPQFLISFYEKMQSDKGSIPDRFSAQQFSDYHSELNMSSLELGDSALYFCASSPLFLAGPSGANVLTFGAGSRLTVL.